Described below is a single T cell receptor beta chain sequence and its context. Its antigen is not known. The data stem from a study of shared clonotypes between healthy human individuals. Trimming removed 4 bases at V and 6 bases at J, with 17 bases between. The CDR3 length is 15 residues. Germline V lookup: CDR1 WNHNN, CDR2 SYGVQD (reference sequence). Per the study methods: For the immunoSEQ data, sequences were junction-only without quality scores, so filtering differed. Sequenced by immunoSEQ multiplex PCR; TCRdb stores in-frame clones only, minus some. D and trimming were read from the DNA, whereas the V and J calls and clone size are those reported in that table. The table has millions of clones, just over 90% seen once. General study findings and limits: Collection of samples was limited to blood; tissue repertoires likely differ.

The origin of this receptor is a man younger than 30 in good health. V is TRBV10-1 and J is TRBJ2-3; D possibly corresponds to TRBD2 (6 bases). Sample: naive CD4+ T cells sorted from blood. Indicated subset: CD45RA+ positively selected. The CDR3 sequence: CASSGGSLGLDTQYF. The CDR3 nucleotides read TGCGCCAGCAGTGGGGGCTCGTTGGGACTGGATACGCAGTATTTT.